This is a list of T cell receptor beta chains from one sample in a study of blood T cell repertoires in COVID-19. Using immunoSEQ multiplex PCR, the repertoire was profiled, and TCRdb retains in-frame clones only, with some absent. Of about 88,000 clones listed, over 75% are singletons. Sequencing was done on a sample of peripheral blood. All receptors come from a woman between 65 and 79 years old with acute or convalescent COVID-19. Each CDR3 is given with its conserved first and last residue. The D gene is left open where the match is weak. Not all rows give a size; the values are once, few, many and, for expanded clones, a class.

D | J | V | length | size | CDR3 | DNA
. | TRBJ1-2 | TRBV6-2/TRBV6-3 | 18 | once | CASSYYLPPDSFRYGYTF | TGTGCCAGCAGTTACTATCTTCCGCCGGACAGCTTCCGCTATGGCTACACCTTC
TRBD2 | TRBJ2-3 | TRBV7-6 | 19 | . | CASSSYPGTSGDSTDTQYF | TGTGCCAGCAGCTCCTACCCGGGGACTAGCGGGGATAGCACAGATACGCAGTATTTT
TRBD2 | TRBJ2-1 | TRBV20-1 | 15 | once | CSGSRLAGGYNEQFF | TGCAGTGGTAGTCGGCTAGCGGGAGGCTACAATGAGCAGTTCTTC
TRBD1 | TRBJ2-2 | TRBV6-1 | 16 | . | CASSESVTGSTGELFF | TGTGCCAGCAGTGAATCTGTGACAGGGTCGACCGGGGAGCTGTTTTTT
TRBD2 | TRBJ2-3 | TRBV10-3 | 16 | . | CAISSGLAGGTDTQYF | TGTGCCATCAGTTCAGGACTAGCGGGGGGCACAGATACGCAGTATTTT
TRBD1 | TRBJ2-5 | TRBV3-1/TRBV3-2 | 14 | . | CASSKTGGQETQYF | TGTGCCAGCAGCAAGACAGGGGGGCAAGAGACCCAGTACTTC
. | TRBJ1-1 | TRBV7-2 | 15 | . | CASSLSTGSYTEAFF | TGTGCCAGCAGCTTATCGACAGGCTCTTACACTGAAGCTTTCTTT
. | TRBJ1-2 | TRBV19 | 16 | . | CASTPEGGQSHYGYTF | TGTGCCAGTACCCCAGAGGGGGGGCAAAGTCACTATGGCTACACCTTC
. | TRBJ1-3 | TRBV23-1 | 15 | . | CASSHRGRTGNTIYF | TGCGCCAGCAGTCATAGGGGCAGAACTGGAAACACCATATATTTT
TRBD1 | TRBJ1-5 | TRBV19 | 16 | . | CASSTLPGQGAQPQHF | TGTGCCAGTAGCACATTACCGGGACAGGGGGCCCAGCCCCAGCATTTT
. | TRBJ1-2 | TRBV5-4 | 15 | . | CASSTPLDSSYGYTF | TGTGCCAGCAGCACCCCCCTGGACAGCAGCTATGGCTACACCTTC
TRBD1 | TRBJ2-2 | TRBV24-1 | 15 | . | CATSRGQGDTGELFF | TGTGCCACCAGCCGCGGACAGGGAGACACCGGGGAGCTGTTTTTT
TRBD2 | TRBJ2-1 | TRBV5-4 | 16 | . | CASSLGGSGIYNEQFF | TGTGCCAGCAGCTTGGGGGGTAGCGGGATCTACAATGAGCAGTTCTTC
. | TRBJ1-5 | TRBV13 | 16 | . | CASSLMEGLGNQPQHF | TGTGCCAGCAGCTTAATGGAGGGTCTGGGCAATCAGCCCCAGCATTTT
TRBD1 | TRBJ2-5 | TRBV28 | 18 | . | CASSFGLRTGGIGETQYF | TGTGCCAGCAGTTTTGGCCTAAGGACAGGGGGCATTGGAGAGACCCAGTACTTC